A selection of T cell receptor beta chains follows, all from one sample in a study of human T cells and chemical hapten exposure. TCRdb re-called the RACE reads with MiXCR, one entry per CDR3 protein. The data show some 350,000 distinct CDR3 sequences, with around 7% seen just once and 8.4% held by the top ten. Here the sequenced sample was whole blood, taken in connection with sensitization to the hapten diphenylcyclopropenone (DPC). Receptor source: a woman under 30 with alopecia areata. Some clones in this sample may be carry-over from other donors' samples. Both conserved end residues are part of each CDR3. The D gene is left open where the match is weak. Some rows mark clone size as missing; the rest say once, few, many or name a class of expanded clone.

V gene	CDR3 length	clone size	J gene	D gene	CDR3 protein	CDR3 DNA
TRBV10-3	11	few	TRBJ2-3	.	CAISASDTQYF	TGTGCCATCAGTGCCTCAGATACGCAGTATTTT
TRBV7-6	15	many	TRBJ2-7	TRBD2	CASSLGDSGGYEQYF	TGTGCCAGCAGCTTAGGGGATAGCGGGGGCTACGAGCAGTACTTC
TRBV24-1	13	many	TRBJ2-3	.	CATSDRAGPTQYF	TGTGCCACCAGTGACCGCGCCGGGCCTACGCAGTATTTT
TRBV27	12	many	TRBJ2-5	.	CASSHAQETQYF	TGTGCCAGCAGCCACGCACAAGAGACCCAGTACTTC
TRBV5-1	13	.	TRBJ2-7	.	CASSLAANYEQYF	TGCGCCAGCAGCTTGGCAGCGAACTACGAGCAGTACTTC
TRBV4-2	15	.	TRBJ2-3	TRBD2	CASSQADSGGDTQYF	TGTGCCAGCAGCCAAGCGGATAGCGGGGGAGATACGCAGTATTTT
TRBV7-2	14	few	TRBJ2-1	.	CASSPGPFSNEQFF	TGTGCCAGCAGCCCAGGCCCTTTTTCCAATGAGCAGTTCTTC
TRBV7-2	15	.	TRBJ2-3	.	CSSSLGGTSTDTQYF	TGTTCCAGCAGCTTAGGGGGAACAAGCACAGATACGCAGTATTTT
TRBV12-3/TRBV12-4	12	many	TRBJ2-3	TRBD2	CASSFASGGANF	TGTGCCAGCAGTTTTGCTAGCGGGGGGGCCAATTTT
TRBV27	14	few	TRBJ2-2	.	CASSPGVDAGELFF	TGTGCCAGCAGTCCTGGGGTAGATGCCGGGGAGCTGTTTTTT
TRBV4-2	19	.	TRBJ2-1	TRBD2	CASSRFLGTSGGARNEQFF	TGTGCCAGCAGCCGTTTCCTCGGGACTAGCGGGGGGGCACGTAATGAGCAGTTCTTC
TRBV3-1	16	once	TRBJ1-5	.	CASSQAQGLSNQPQHF	TGTGCCAGCAGCCAAGCCCAGGGTTTGAGCAATCAGCCCCAGCATTTT
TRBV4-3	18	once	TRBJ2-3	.	CASSQALRTGGLADTQYF	TGCGCCAGCAGCCAAGCGTTGAGGACGGGGGGCCTCGCAGATACGCAGTATTTT
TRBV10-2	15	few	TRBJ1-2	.	CASRASGAQNYGYTF	TGCGCCAGCAGGGCCTCAGGGGCGCAGAACTATGGCTACACCTTC
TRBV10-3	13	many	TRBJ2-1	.	CAISESLGMGQFF	TGTGCCATCAGTGAGTCACTGGGAATGGGGCAGTTCTTC
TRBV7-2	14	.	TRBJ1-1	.	CASSLRRSWTEAFF	TGTGCCAGCAGCTTAAGAAGGTCTTGGACTGAAGCTTTCTTT
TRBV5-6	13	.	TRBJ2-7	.	CASARDISYEQYF	TGTGCCAGCGCCCGGGACATTTCCTACGAGCAGTACTTC
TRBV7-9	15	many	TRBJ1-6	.	CASSLGTAENSPLHF	TGTGCCAGCAGCTTAGGGACAGCGGAGAATTCACCCCTCCACTTT
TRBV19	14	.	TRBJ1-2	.	CASSIAGISYGYTF	TGTGCCAGTAGTATAGCAGGGATCAGCTATGGCTACACCTTC
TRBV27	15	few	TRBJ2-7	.	CASSLSPPASYEQYF	TGTGCCAGCAGTTTATCCCCGCCGGCCTCCTACGAGCAGTACTTC
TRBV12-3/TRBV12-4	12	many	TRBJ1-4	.	CASSRDDEKLFF	TGTGCCAGCAGCCGGGACGATGAAAAACTGTTTTTT
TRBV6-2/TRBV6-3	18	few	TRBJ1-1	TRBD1	CASSYSSSGGPVGTEAFF	TGTGCCAGCAGTTACTCCTCCTCAGGGGGCCCCGTTGGCACTGAAGCTTTCTTT
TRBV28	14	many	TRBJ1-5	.	CASSLWAGDQPQHF	TGTGCCAGCAGTTTATGGGCAGGGGATCAGCCCCAGCATTTT
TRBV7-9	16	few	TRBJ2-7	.	CASSPEGRVIAYEQYF	TGTGCCAGCAGCCCGGAGGGCAGGGTGATAGCGTACGAGCAGTACTTC
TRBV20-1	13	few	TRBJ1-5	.	CSARVYSNQPQHF	TGCAGTGCTCGGGTGTATAGCAATCAGCCCCAGCATTTT
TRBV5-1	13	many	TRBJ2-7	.	CASRAQGTDEQYF	TGCGCCAGCAGAGCACAGGGTACCGACGAGCAGTACTTC
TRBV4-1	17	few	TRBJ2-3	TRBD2	CASSPLGGGADTDTQYF	TGCGCCAGCAGCCCCCTAGGCGGGGGGGCCGACACAGATACGCAGTATTTT